The source of this TCR beta chain is a study of blood T cell repertoires in COVID-19. Germline CDR1 and CDR2: SGHRS and YFSETQ. The length of the CDR3 is 11 residues. Between the trimmed V and J ends, which lost 6 bases and 5 bases, there was a span of 8 bases. Produced via immunoSEQ multiplex PCR; TCRdb's table is partial and in-frame only. The data hold 220,000 or so clones, with nearly 90% observed a single time. Clinical histories supplied by participants themselves formed the basis of cohort assignment. All exposed participants met a person with COVID-19 within 2 weeks before entering the study. Sequencing used PBMCs or T cells enriched from blood (not recorded which). This TCR derives from a young man who had been exposed to COVID-19. The V call is TRBV5-1, the J call TRBJ2-5, with a tentative D call TRBD2 (6 bases). As DNA, the CDR3 is TGCGCCAGCACCCGGGAGGAGACCCAGTACTTC. Its translation is CASTREETQYF.